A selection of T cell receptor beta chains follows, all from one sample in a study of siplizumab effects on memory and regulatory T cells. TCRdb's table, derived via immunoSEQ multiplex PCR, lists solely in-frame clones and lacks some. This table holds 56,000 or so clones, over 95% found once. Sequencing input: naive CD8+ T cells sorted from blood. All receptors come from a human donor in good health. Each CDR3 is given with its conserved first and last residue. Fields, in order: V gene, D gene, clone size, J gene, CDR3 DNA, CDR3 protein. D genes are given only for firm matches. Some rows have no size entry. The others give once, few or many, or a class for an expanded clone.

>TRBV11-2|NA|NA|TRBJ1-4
TGTGCCAGCAGCTTAGATCGTACAGCCACGTTTTTT
CASSLDRTATFF
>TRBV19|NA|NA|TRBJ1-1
TGTGCCAGTAGTATTGGCCTTGGGGGGGGCACTGAAGCTTTCTTT
CASSIGLGGGTEAFF
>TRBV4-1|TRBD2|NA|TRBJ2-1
TGCGCCAGCAGCCAAGCACCCTGGAGCGGGAGAAGTATGAATGAGCAGTTCTTC
CASSQAPWSGRSMNEQFF
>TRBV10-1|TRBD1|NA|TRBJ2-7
TGCGCCAGCAGTGAGTGGACAGGGCTTTCCTACGAGCAGTACTTC
CASSEWTGLSYEQYF
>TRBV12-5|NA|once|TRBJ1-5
TGTGCTAGTGGTTTAGGACTGCACAATCAGCCCCAGCATTTT
CASGLGLHNQPQHF
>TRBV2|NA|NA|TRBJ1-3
TGTGCCAGCCGACCGGGAAACACCATATATTTT
CASRPGNTIYF
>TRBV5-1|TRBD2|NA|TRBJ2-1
TGCGCCAGCAGGGAGACTAGCGGGAGGGCCGGTTACAATGAGCAGTTCTTC
CASRETSGRAGYNEQFF
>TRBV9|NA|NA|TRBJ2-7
TGTGCCAGCAGCGTGGGCCACGGGAGCTACGAGCAGTACTTC
CASSVGHGSYEQYF
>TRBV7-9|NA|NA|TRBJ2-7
TGTGCCAGCATCTCCCCGGGGTCAGCTCCCCACGAGCAGTACTTC
CASISPGSAPHEQYF
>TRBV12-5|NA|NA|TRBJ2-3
TGTGCTAGTGGTATTGGTGAAGCAGATACGCAGTATTTT
CASGIGEADTQYF
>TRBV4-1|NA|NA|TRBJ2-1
TGCGCCAGCAGCCCCCGGGCTGTCTGGGGTGAGCAGTTCTTC
CASSPRAVWGEQFF
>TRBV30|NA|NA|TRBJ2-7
TGTGCCTGGAGTGTCAGCCCCTACGAGCAGTACTTC
CAWSVSPYEQYF
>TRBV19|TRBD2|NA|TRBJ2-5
TGTGCCAGTAGTATGTCGGGGGGTACCCAGTACTTC
CASSMSGGTQYF
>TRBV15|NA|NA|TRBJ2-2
TGTGCCACCAGCATTGCCATTGGGGGGAAGGACACCGGGGAGCTGTTTTTT
CATSIAIGGKDTGELFF
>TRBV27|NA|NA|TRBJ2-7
TGTGCCAGCAGTTTTGGCAGGGAATACGAGCAGTACTTC
CASSFGREYEQYF
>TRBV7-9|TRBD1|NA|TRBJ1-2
TGTGCCAGCAGCCAACAGGGGGCGGAGGGCTACACCTTC
CASSQQGAEGYTF
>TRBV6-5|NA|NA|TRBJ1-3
TGTGCCAGCAGTTACTCCAGGGAATCGGGAAACACCATATATTTT
CASSYSRESGNTIYF
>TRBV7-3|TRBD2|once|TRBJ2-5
TGTGCCAGCAGCCGGGGACTAGCGGATCAAGAGACCCAGTACTTC
CASSRGLADQETQYF
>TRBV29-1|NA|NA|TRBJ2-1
TGCAGCGTTCGGGACCCTAATGAGCAGTTCTTC
CSVRDPNEQFF
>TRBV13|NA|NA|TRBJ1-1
TGTGCCAGCAGCCCGCCTGAAGAGGCTTTCTTT
CASSPPEEAFF
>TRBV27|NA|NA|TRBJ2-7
TGTGCCAGCAGTTGGGGTGGCGAGCAGTACTTC
CASSWGGEQYF
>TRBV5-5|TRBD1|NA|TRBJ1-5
TGTGCCAGCAGCCCAGGGGGGTATAGCAATCAGCCCCAGCATTTT
CASSPGGYSNQPQHF
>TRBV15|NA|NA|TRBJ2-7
TGTGCCACCAGCAGACCCTCAGCCTACGAGCAGTACTTC
CATSRPSAYEQYF
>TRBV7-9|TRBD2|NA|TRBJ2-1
TGTGCCAGCAGCCCGACTAGCGGGAGTTACAATGAGCAGTTCTTC
CASSPTSGSYNEQFF
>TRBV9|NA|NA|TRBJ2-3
TGTGCCAGCAGCCGATCCCCGGATACGCAGTATTTT
CASSRSPDTQYF
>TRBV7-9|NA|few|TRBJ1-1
TGTGCCAGCAGCAGCCCGGGCTTTTGGGAAGCTTTCTTT
CASSSPGFWEAFF
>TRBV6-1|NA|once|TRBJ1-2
TGTGCCAGCAGTGCAGGCCGGGCCGTCTCTAACTATGGCTACACCTTC
CASSAGRAVSNYGYTF
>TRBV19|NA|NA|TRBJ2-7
TGTGCCAGTAGTATAGAAGGGAACGAGCAGTACTTC
CASSIEGNEQYF
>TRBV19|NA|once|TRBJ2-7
TGTGCCAGTAGTTCCCGGGAACTAGCCCCCTACGAGCAGTACTTC
CASSSRELAPYEQYF
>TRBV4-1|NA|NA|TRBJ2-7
TGCGCCAGCAGCCAAGATTCTAGCCTCCAGTACTTC
CASSQDSSLQYF
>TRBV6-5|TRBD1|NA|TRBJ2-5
TGTGCCAGCAGTCAATGGACAGGGACAGAGGAGACCCAGTACTTC
CASSQWTGTEETQYF
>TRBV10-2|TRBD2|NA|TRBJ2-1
TGCGCCAGCAGTGAGACTAGCGGGAGGTACAATGAGCAGTTCTTC
CASSETSGRYNEQFF
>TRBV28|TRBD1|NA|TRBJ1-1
TGTGCCAGCAGTTTAGACAGGGGGGAGGGGCGGGCTTTCTTT
CASSLDRGEGRAFF
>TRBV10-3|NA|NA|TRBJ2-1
TGTGCCACGTCATACGATTACAATGAGCAGTTCTTC
CATSYDYNEQFF
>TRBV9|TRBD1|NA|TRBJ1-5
TGTGCCAGCAGCCTGGGACAGGGGGGACGTCATCAGCCCCAGCATTTT
CASSLGQGGRHQPQHF
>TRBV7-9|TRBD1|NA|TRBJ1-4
TGTGCCAGCAGCTCGGCCGGACAGGGGATGGGAAAACTGTTTTTT
CASSSAGQGMGKLFF
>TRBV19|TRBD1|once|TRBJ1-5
TGTGCCAGTAGTTTCAGGGGGAGACAGCCCCAGCATTTT
CASSFRGRQPQHF
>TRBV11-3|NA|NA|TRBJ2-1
TGTGCCAGCAGCGAAGCAAATGAGCAGTTCTTC
CASSEANEQFF
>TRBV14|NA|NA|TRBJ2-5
TGTGCCAGCAGTCCTCCGCAGAGGGGGGAGACCCAGTACTTC
CASSPPQRGETQYF
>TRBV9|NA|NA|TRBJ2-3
TGTGCCAGCAGCGTGTCTAGCACAGATACGCAGTATTTT
CASSVSSTDTQYF
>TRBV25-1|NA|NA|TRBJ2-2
TGTGCCAGCAGTGAACTGGGGCAGGGGAGGCCCGGGGAGCTGTTTTTT
CASSELGQGRPGELFF
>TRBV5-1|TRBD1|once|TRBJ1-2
TGCGCTTCAGCGACAGGGGACGCACCATCTGACTATGGCTACACCTTC
CASATGDAPSDYGYTF
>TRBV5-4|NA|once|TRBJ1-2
TGTGCCAGCAGCTTTGGACAGAACTATGGCTACACCTTC
CASSFGQNYGYTF
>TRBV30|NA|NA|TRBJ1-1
TGTGCCTGGAGAGAGGCAGGGGCGAACACTGAAGCTTTCTTT
CAWREAGANTEAFF
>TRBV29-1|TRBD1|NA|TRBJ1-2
TGCAGCGTTGTAGGGACAGGTGGCGGCTACACCTTC
CSVVGTGGGYTF
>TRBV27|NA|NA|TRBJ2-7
TGTGCCAGCAGTTTAGGCAGGGGTTACGAGCAGTACTTC
CASSLGRGYEQYF
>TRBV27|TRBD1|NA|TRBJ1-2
TGTGCCAGCAGTTTGAGGGGGCCCGACTATGGCTACACCTTC
CASSLRGPDYGYTF